A selection of T cell receptor beta chains follows, all from one sample in a study of response to subunit inactivated influenza vaccine. TCRdb redid the calling of the RT-PCR reads with MiXCR, one entry per CDR3 protein. The sample has 150,000 to 200,000 distinct CDR3 sequences, approximately 12% seen once. This sample also belongs to another study, concerning T cells expressing NK-cell markers.

The sequences come from CD8+ T cells sorted from PBMCs, collected 12 days after vaccination. Every receptor here comes from a man aged 50 to 60 who received an inactivated influenza vaccine. The CDR3 runs from the conserved cysteine through the conserved F or W. The D gene is left open where the match is weak.

TRBD1 TRBJ2-3 TRBV4-3 CASSQDRATDTQYF
TRBD1 TRBJ1-6 TRBV5-6 CASSFGTGYNSPLHF
. TRBJ2-2 TRBV29-1 CSVEVRETGNTGELFF
. TRBJ2-7 TRBV7-9 CASAPLRLYEQYF
. TRBJ2-2 TRBV24-1 CATSDLGPPNTGELFF
. TRBJ2-2 TRBV6-1 CASSPLLNTGELFF
. TRBJ2-1 TRBV20-1 CSAPPTYKYSYNEQFF
TRBD1 TRBJ2-1 TRBV29-1 CSVYRDRGNEQFF
. TRBJ2-5 TRBV12-3/TRBV12-4 CASSPTGLTGETQYF
TRBD1 TRBJ2-5 TRBV12-3/TRBV12-4 CASSYAGGLREETQYF
. TRBJ2-1 TRBV7-9 CACRNREDNEQFF
. TRBJ2-5 TRBV15 CATSRETAETQDF
TRBD1 TRBJ2-7 TRBV7-2 CASSPDRFGSYEQYF
TRBD1 TRBJ2-2 TRBV2 CASSGKGQVTGELFF
. TRBJ2-3 TRBV4-3 CASSQDRRSTDTQYF
. TRBJ1-2 TRBV7-9 CASSSGAPNYGYTF
. TRBJ1-2 TRBV7-9 CASSLGGLQANYGYTF
TRBD2 TRBJ2-2 TRBV28 CASSLALAGGTSGELFF
TRBD2 TRBJ2-2 TRBV9 CASGTSGTKDGELFF
. TRBJ2-2 TRBV6-5 CASSYFLGELFF